Listed here are 10 T cell receptor beta chains from one sample, sequenced in a study of regulatory T cells in long-lasting Graves disease. Assembly of TCR beta libraries relied on iRepertoire HTBI primers together with Arm-PCR of CDR3 regions. TCRdb passed the multiplex PCR reads through MiXCR, listing each CDR3 protein once. The sample includes about 660,000 distinct CDR3 sequences, roughly 30% of them seen just once. Time point defined: persistent/refractory GD, antithyroid drugs over 5 years with positive TRAb. PBMC RNA served as the TCR library source. The sample here was peripheral blood mononuclear cells (PBMCs), taken when the disease was refractory, from a patient treated with antithyroid drugs. These receptors originate from a female donor with Graves disease.

The chain recombines TRBV6-5 with TRBJ2-7, with D possibly TRBD2 on 5 matching bases. The ends were cut back, 0 bases at V and 0 bases at J, with 12 bases in the middle. Germline V gene sequence: CDR1 MNHEY, CDR2 SVGAGI. CDR3 size: 16 residues. The CDR3 reads CASSYSGGPISYEQYF. In nucleotides, the CDR3 is TGTGCCAGCAGTTACTCAGGCGGGCCGATCTCCTACGAGCAGTACTTC.

In the case of this clonotype: A much larger clone lies one base from this, so it may be a read error. The CDR3 reads CASSDSNTVAFF. The CDR3 DNA follows: TGCGCCAGCAGTGACTCGAACACTGTAGCTTTCTTT. The chain employs TRBV10-1 and TRBJ1-1, with D unclear. Germline V CDR1 and CDR2: WNHNN, SYGVQD (reference sequence). CDR3 length: 12 residues.

The CDR3 here is CASSVGGEETQYF. The CDR3 DNA reads TGTGCCAGCAGCGTAGGTGGGGAAGAGACCCAGTACTTC. The genes are TRBV9 and TRBJ2-5; D is undetermined. The CDR3 consists of 13 residues. Germline V lookup: CDR1 SGDLS, CDR2 YYNGEE. The V and J ends lost 0 bases and 3 bases respectively, with 6 bases between them.

The J gene is TRBJ1-2, the V gene TRBV20-1; tentative D call: TRBD1 (5 bases). The germline V and J ends were trimmed by 5 bases and 5 bases, with 18 bases remaining between them. This CDR3 region has 14 residues. In germline, CDR1 is DFQATT, CDR2 SNEGSKA (reference sequence). CDR3 in DNA: TGCAGTGCTGCCCCCCTGGAGGGACGGTATGGCTACACCTTC. It is translated as CSAAPLEGRYGYTF.

This chain connects TRBV10-3 to TRBJ2-7; tentatively, D is TRBD1 (7 bases). CDR1 ENHRY and CDR2 SYGVKD come from the germline V gene. The CDR3 covers 14 residues. Trimming took off 10 bases at V and 6 bases at J, with 22 bases between the two ends. DNA for the CDR3: TGTGCCACCAGGGGGACTGGCGGGACGCGCGAGCAGTACTTC. It encodes CATRGTGGTREQYF.

Comments on this clonotype: One junction end does not reproduce the germline sequence, and a read error may be involved. The chain links TRBV11-2 to TRBJ2-1; 10 bases line up with TRBD2. The V gene's germline CDR1 is SGHAT and CDR2 FQNNGV. CDR3 size: 15 residues. The CDR3 DNA sequence: TGTGCCAGCAGGACGGGAGCGGGAGGGGGGTACTTTAGTATCTTC. Translation: CASRTGAGGGYFSIF.

The V call is TRBV29-1, the J call TRBJ2-3; D might be TRBD1 (6 bases). This CDR3 is built from 16 residues. Germline-derived CDR1 and CDR2 are SQVTM and ANQGSEA. Trimming took off 2 bases at V and 2 bases at J, with 17 bases between the two ends. The CDR3: CSVELQNRQATDTQYF. DNA of the CDR3: TGCAGCGTTGAATTACAAAACCGACAGGCCACAGATACGCAGTATTTT.

This clonotype was counted between two and nine times. V usage is TRBV6-1 and J usage is TRBJ1-4; TRBD1 agrees at 7 bases. The CDR3 runs to 16 residues. J gave up 7 bases and V 0 bases, and 8 bases lay outside the gene matches. The germline gives CDR1 MNHNS, CDR2 SASEGT. CDR3 coding DNA: TGTGCCAGCAGTGAAGCGGGAGGGTACAGGGGTGAAAAACTGTTTTTT. Translation: CASSEAGGYRGEKLFF.

The chain is built from TRBV19 and TRBJ2-2; TRBD2 matches 7 bases. Germline V gene lookup returns CDR1 LNHDA and CDR2 SQIVND (reference sequence). Losses at the gene ends were 1 base for V and 4 bases for J; bases not matched to a gene: 6. The CDR3 is 16 residues long. CDR3 bases: TGTGCCAGTAGTATAGCGGCGGGAGCAGCCACCGGGGAGCTGTTTTTT. The encoded protein is CASSIAAGAATGELFF.

This clonotype was counted at least ten times. The chain links TRBV12-3 or TRBV12-4 to TRBJ1-2, with a weak D call TRBD1 (6 bases). V lost 3 bases to trimming and J lost 1 base, with 18 bases between them. This CDR3 has 17 amino acids. CDR3 in amino acids: CASSFDKTGEVNYGYTF. CDR3 coding DNA: TGTGCCAGCAGTTTTGACAAGACAGGAGAAGTTAACTATGGCTACACCTTC.